The 14 T cell receptor beta chains in this list originate from one sample, sequenced in a study of shared clonotypes between healthy human individuals. Some clones are missing from TCRdb's copy, which holds only in-frame ones; the method was immunoSEQ multiplex PCR. The sample contains 100,000 to 130,000 clones, about 71% of which appear only once. The sequencing sample was made of memory CD8+ T cells sorted from blood. The subset: CD45RO+ cells pooled with CCR7-negative TemRA cells. The origin of the receptors is a woman in her thirties in good health.

CDR3 coding DNA: TGTGCCAGCTCTTCGACCGAGAGCTCCTACGAGCAGTACTTC. Residues: CASSSTESSYEQYF. V is TRBV18 and J is TRBJ2-7, with D hard to call. Per germline, CDR1 KGHSH and CDR2 LQKENI. V shed 6 bases and J shed 0 bases, with 12 bases lying between them. CDR3 length: 14 residues.

The V and J genes are TRBV5-1 and TRBJ1-1; D call uncertain. Germline values: CDR1 SGHRS, CDR2 YFSETQ. V was pared by 0 bases and J by 1 base, with 10 bases between. This CDR3 spans 15 amino acids. The CDR3 coding sequence is TGCGCCAGCAGCTTGGTTGGTCTGGGGAACACTGAAGCTTTCTTT. Protein product: CASSLVGLGNTEAFF.

This chain's CDR3 is CASPVGNQPQHF. In nucleotides, the CDR3 is TGCGCCAGCCCGGTGGGGAATCAGCCCCAGCATTTT. The chain uses TRBV10-1 and TRBJ1-5, with unresolved D. Per the germline V gene, CDR1 is WNHNN and CDR2 is SYGVQD (reference sequence). The CDR3 covers 12 residues. V was trimmed by 8 bases and J by 4 bases, leaving 9 bases between them.

The V and J genes are TRBV7-9 and TRBJ1-1; no firm D call. The V and J ends lost 3 bases and 4 bases respectively, with 12 bases between them. The CDR3 loop spans 14 amino acids. CDR1 SEHNR and CDR2 FQNEAQ come from the germline V gene (reference sequence). Here the CDR3 reads CASSLWVMGTEAFF. The CDR3 coding sequence is TGTGCCAGCAGCTTGTGGGTCATGGGCACTGAAGCTTTCTTT.

The chain is built from TRBV5-1 and TRBJ2-1; the D is unclear. The germline V gene encodes CDR1 SGHRS and CDR2 YFSETQ. The length of the CDR3 is 15 residues. Trimming took off 4 bases at V and 0 bases at J, with 11 bases between the two ends. The CDR3, as DNA: TGCGCCAGCAGCCAATCTTCGAGCTCCTACAATGAGCAGTTCTTC. It translates to CASSQSSSSYNEQFF. The full variable domain, completed using reference TRBV5-1 and TRBJ2-1, is KAGVTQTPRYLIKTRGQQVTLSCSPISGHRSVSWYQQTPGQGLQFLFEYFSETQRNKGNFPGRFSGRQFSNSRSEMNVSTLELGDSALYLCASSQSSSSYNEQFFGPGTRLTVL.

The chain combines TRBV6-5 with TRBJ2-1, with no clear D. Germline V CDR1 and CDR2: MNHEY, SVGAGI. The CDR3 extends over 15 amino acids. Trimming took 5 bases from V and 6 from J, leaving 17 bases between them. CDR3 bases: TGTGCCAGCAGTCACCAAGCTCAAGGGCTCAATGAGCAGTTCTTC. Translated, it gives CASSHQAQGLNEQFF.

This clone was counted a few times. The chain recombines TRBV25-1 with TRBJ1-4; a possible D gene is TRBD1 (5 bases). The germline V gene has CDR1 MGHDK and CDR2 SYGVNS. V gave up 8 bases and J gave up 7 bases, with 20 bases separating them. The CDR3 sequence is 15 residues long. The CDR3: CASGLGTSVREKLFF. The CDR3 DNA follows: TGTGCCAGCGGGCTAGGGACTTCGGTCCGTGAAAAACTGTTTTTT.

This clone was counted a few times. The same CDR3 also results from other DNA sequences found in this sample. The CDR3 loop is CASSEEEGGGQPQHF. In DNA, the CDR3 is TGTGCCAGCAGTGAAGAGGAAGGGGGCGGTCAGCCCCAGCATTTT. The chain uses TRBV6-1 and TRBJ1-5; 7 positions match TRBD1. CDR1 is MNHNS and CDR2 is SASEGT in the germline V gene. J gave up 6 bases and V 1 base, and 6 bases lay outside the gene matches. This CDR3 contains 15 residues.

The chain joins TRBV7-9 to TRBJ1-2; unclear D gene. The CDR3 covers 13 residues. V was clipped by 4 bases and J by 9 bases, with 15 bases between them. CDR1 and CDR2 (germline): SEHNR, FQNEAQ (reference sequence). The CDR3 region is CASSSFGGNSYTF. The CDR3 DNA sequence: TGTGCCAGCAGCTCCTTTGGAGGGAATAGCTACACCTTC.

The chain employs TRBV19 and TRBJ1-5, with 7 bases matching TRBD1. Trimming took 2 bases from V and 4 from J; bases not matched to a gene: 8. Germline V gene data show CDR1 as LNHDA and CDR2 as SQIVND (reference sequence). This CDR3 has 16 amino acids. The CDR3 coding sequence is TGTGCCAGTAGTATATGGGCAGGGGGATGGAATCAGCCCCAGCATTTT. It encodes CASSIWAGGWNQPQHF.

The chain has TRBV4-1 and TRBJ1-3; TRBD1 is a possible D gene (5 bases). The germline gives CDR1 MGHRA, CDR2 YSYEKL. V gave up 4 bases and J gave up 8 bases, with 21 bases separating them. The CDR3 has 16 residues. The CDR3 is CASSRARAQATDTIYF. For the CDR3, the DNA is TGCGCCAGCAGCCGAGCGAGGGCGCAGGCGACAGACACCATATATTTT.

The chain links TRBV28 to TRBJ2-7; 10 nucleotides align to TRBD1. V shed 6 bases and J 2 bases; nucleotides not matched to a gene: 7. CDR1 is MDHEN, CDR2 SYDVKM, per germline. The CDR3 spans 15 residues. DNA of the CDR3: TGTGCCAGCAGCCAAGTCGGGACAGGGGCCTACGAGCAGTACTTC. Amino acid sequence: CASSQVGTGAYEQYF.

In this sample, this clone turned up many times. The gene calls are TRBV11-3 and TRBJ2-1, with D perhaps assigned TRBD1 or TRBD2 (7 bases each). The CDR3 has 14 residues. Germline CDR1 and CDR2: SGHNT and YENEEA. The V end lost 5 bases, the J end lost 4 bases, and 12 bases lay between the germline ends. The CDR3 DNA reads TGTGCCAGCAGCGACAGGGAGGGATACAATGAGCAGTTCTTC. It yields the protein CASSDREGYNEQFF. The full variable domain, completed using reference TRBV11-3 and TRBJ2-1, is EAGVVQSPRYKIIEKKQPVAFWCNPISGHNTLYWYLQNLGQGPELLIRYENEEAVDDSQLPKDRFSAERLKGVDSTLKIQPAELGDSAVYLCASSDREGYNEQFFGPGTRLTVL.

The gene calls are TRBV28 and TRBJ2-1; 8 nucleotides align to TRBD1. V was pared by 0 bases and J by 9 bases, with 1 base of the junction left unmatched. CDR3 length equals 13 residues. Germline lookup yields CDR1 MDHEN and CDR2 SYDVKM. The CDR3 region has the DNA TGTGCCAGCAGTTTATGGACAGGGGTTGAGCAGTTCTTC. Protein product: CASSLWTGVEQFF.